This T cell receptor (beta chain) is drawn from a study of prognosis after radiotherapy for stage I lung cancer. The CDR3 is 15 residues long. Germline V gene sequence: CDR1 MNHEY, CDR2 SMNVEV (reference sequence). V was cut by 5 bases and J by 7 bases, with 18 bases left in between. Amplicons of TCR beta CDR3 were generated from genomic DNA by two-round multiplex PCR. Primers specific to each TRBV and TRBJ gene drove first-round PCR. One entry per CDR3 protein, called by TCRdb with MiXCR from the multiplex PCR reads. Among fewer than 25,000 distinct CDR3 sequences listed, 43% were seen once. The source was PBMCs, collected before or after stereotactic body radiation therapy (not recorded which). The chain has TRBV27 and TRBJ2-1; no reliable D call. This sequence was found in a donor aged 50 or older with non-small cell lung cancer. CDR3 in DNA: TGTGCCAGCAGTCACACGCGCGAGGCCGGGAATGAGCAGTTCTTC. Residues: CASSHTREAGNEQFF.